These 12 T cell receptor beta chains originate from one sample sequenced in a study of T cell clonality in common variable immunodeficiency. Method: immunoSEQ multiplex PCR; TCRdb's copy keeps in-frame clones and lacks some. The sample contains some 38,000 clones, none occurring once; around 1% lies in the top ten. Source material: peripheral blood mononuclear cells. These receptors all come from a person aged 18 to 70 in good health.

This clone was seen repeatedly, ten times or more. The read halts 3 residues ahead of the CDR3 end, with the missing end drawn from the germline J gene. The chain couples TRBV2 to TRBJ1-4; D may be TRBD1 (6 bases). The germline gives CDR1 SNHLY, CDR2 FYNNEI. The V end lost 6 bases, the J end lost 6 bases, and 23 bases lay between the germline ends. The CDR3 loop spans 17 amino acids. CDR3 in amino acids: CASSRGEAFKKDEKLFF. CDR3 bases read: TGTGCCAGCAGCAGGGGAGAGGCTTTTAAGAAGGATGAAAAA. The variable domain in full, completed from reference TRBV2 and TRBJ1-4, reads EPEVTQTPSHQVTQMGQEVILRCVPISNHLYFYWYRQILGQKVEFLVSFYNNEISEKSEIFDDQFSVERPDGSNFTLKIRSTKLEDSAMYFCASSRGEAFKKDEKLFFGSGTQLSVL.

This clone showed up many times. Sequencing ends 3 residues short of the CDR3 end; the germline J gene provides the rest. This chain links TRBV14 with TRBJ2-7; the D is unclear. Germline CDR1 SGHDN, CDR2 FVKESK. The CDR3 has 10 amino acids. Deletions cut 8 bases from V and 2 bases from J, with 4 bases between. The CDR3 is CASYTYEQYF. The CDR3 DNA, read in part, is TGTGCCAGCTACACCTACGAG.

This clone was picked up many times. The CDR3 goes on 3 residues after the read ends, and that part is filled in from the germline J gene. The rearrangement links TRBV20-1 to TRBJ2-1, with TRBD2 identical over 14 bases. CDR1 is DFQATT, CDR2 SNEGSKA, per germline (reference sequence). The CDR3 contains 16 residues. The J segment lost 7 bases and the V segment lost 2 bases, leaving 7 bases of the junction unmatched. CDR3 bases read: TGCAGTGCTAGAAACTGGGGACTAGCGGGAGCGAATGAG. Translating it yields CSARNWGLAGANE. The whole CDR3 reads CSARNWGLAGANEQFF.

This clone was seen repeatedly, ten times or more. The CDR3 end falls 3 residues outside the read, so it is completed with the germline J gene. The genes are TRBV20-1 and TRBJ2-3; D is unclear. This CDR3 has 13 amino acids. V shed 5 bases and J shed 3 bases, with 12 bases lying between them. Germline-derived CDR1 and CDR2 are DFQATT and SNEGSKA (reference sequence). CDR3 bases read: TGCAGTGCTGGCGAAAGACTGACAGATACG. It is translated as CSAGERLTDT. The whole CDR3 protein reads CSAGERLTDTQYF.

This clone showed up many times. The CDR3 end is not reached by the read, which stops 3 residues before it; the germline J gene fills it in. The V call is TRBV5-1, the J call TRBJ2-3; tentative D call: TRBD2 (6 bases). The V gene's germline CDR1 is SGHRS and CDR2 YFSETQ. Deletions cut 0 bases from V and 0 bases from J, with 11 bases between. CDR3 length: 16 residues. The CDR3 bases that were read are TGCGCCAGCAGCTTGGCTGGGCGGGGAAGCACAGATACG. It codes for CASSLAGRGSTDT. The CDR3 as a whole reads CASSLAGRGSTDTQYF.

Note on this clone: At one boundary the junction diverges from the germline segment, which might be a read error. The read halts 3 residues ahead of the CDR3 end, with the missing end drawn from the germline J gene. The chain couples TRBV2 to TRBJ2-5; 11 bases fit TRBD2. CDR1 is SNHLY, CDR2 FYNNEI, per germline. CDR3 length: 14 amino acids. CDR3 loop: CARGTSGLQGTQYF. The CDR3 DNA, read in part, is TGTGCCAGGGGGACTAGCGGCCTCCAAGGGACC.

This clone appeared many times. The read ends 3 residues shy of where the CDR3 ends; the end is completed using the germline J gene. This sequence joins TRBV20-1 and TRBJ1-4; D perhaps matches TRBD1 (5 bases). This CDR3 has 14 amino acids. Germline V CDR1 and CDR2: DFQATT, SNEGSKA (reference sequence). The ends were cut back, 5 bases at V and 3 bases at J, with 13 bases in the middle. The DNA read from the CDR3 is TGCAGTGCTGCGCCGGGGGGGGCTAATGAAAAA. It specifies CSAAPGGANEK. The CDR3 reads in full as CSAAPGGANEKLFF.

This clone was recorded many times. The observed sequence ends 3 residues before the CDR3 terminus, with the missing tail filled in from the germline J gene. The chain carries TRBV11-3 and TRBJ1-1, with no clear D. V lost 5 bases to trimming and J lost 0 bases, with 13 bases between them. The CDR3 loop spans 15 amino acids. The V gene's germline CDR1 is SGHNT and CDR2 YENEEA. The CDR3 here is CASSLSHAMNTEAFF. CDR3 bases read: TGTGCCAGCAGCCTATCGCATGCTATGAACACTGAA.

This clone was detected ten times or more. Read coverage stops 3 residues before the CDR3 terminus; the germline J gene supplies the remainder. The chain combines TRBV18 with TRBJ1-3, with D maybe TRBD1 (6 bases). The germline V gene encodes CDR1 KGHSH and CDR2 LQKENI. V was shortened by 0 bases and J by 0 bases, with 6 bases between the two germline ends. The CDR3 is 15 amino acids. The sequenced part of the CDR3 DNA is TGTGCCAGCTCACCACCACAGGGCTCTGGAAACACC. This translates into CASSPPQGSGNT. The full CDR3 is CASSPPQGSGNTIYF.

In its sample, this clone was seen many times. Read coverage stops 3 residues before the CDR3 terminus; the germline J gene supplies the remainder. The chain employs TRBV19 and TRBJ1-3; possible D gene TRBD1, 5 bases. The CDR3 spans 14 residues. The germline V and J ends were trimmed by 5 bases and 2 bases, with 10 bases remaining between them. Per germline, CDR1 LNHDA and CDR2 SQIVND (reference sequence). CDR3 DNA (partial): TGTGCCAGTAGTCCTCGGGGGGCTGGAAACACC. It specifies CASSPRGAGNT. The entire CDR3 reads CASSPRGAGNTIYF.

Ten or more counts support this clone. The read ends 3 residues early relative to the CDR3; the germline J gene fills the gap. The chain is built from TRBV28 and TRBJ2-3; D ambiguous. Germline CDR1 reads MDHEN; CDR2 reads SYDVKM. The CDR3 has 11 amino acids. Trimming took off 3 bases at V and 8 bases at J, with 6 bases between the two ends. CDR3 amino acids: CASSFRGTQYF. The part of the CDR3 DNA that was read is TGTGCCAGCAGTTTCCGCGGTACG.

This clone has at least ten counts. The read is 3 residues too short to cover the CDR3 end, so that end is filled in from the germline J gene. V and J are TRBV12-3 or TRBV12-4 and TRBJ1-1; TRBD1 might be the D (5 bases). V lost 5 bases, J lost 3 bases, and 16 bases lay in between. The CDR3 is 15 residues long. The CDR3 spells CASSLKGVVDTEAFF. CDR3 DNA (partial): TGTGCCAGCAGTCTAAAAGGGGTCGTGGACACTGAA.